The present TCR beta chain was sequenced within a study of T cell repertoires in cytomegalovirus infection. This clonotype came up a few times. Its antigen is unidentified. Study-wide points: The study found HLA-C-restricted CMV-specific TCR beta clonotypes dominating the ex vivo response.

From germline, CDR1 is SGHNT and CDR2 YYREEE (reference sequence). The length of the CDR3 is 16 residues. V dropped 2 bases and J dropped 4 bases, with 18 bases sitting between them. TCRdb reprocessed the reads via MiXCR and lists one record per CDR3 protein. Of around 740,000 distinct CDR3 sequences in the sample, less than 40% were seen once. The sample was PBMCs. J is TRBJ1-1 and V is TRBV5-4; D is possibly TRBD1 (5 bases). The clonotype originates from a human donor in good health (CMV status not recorded). Some clones in this sample may be carry-over from other donors' samples. The CDR3 DNA reads TGTGCCAGCAGCTTTTTTGGTCGGGGCGGACTCACTGAAGCTTTCTTT. Protein: CASSFFGRGGLTEAFF.